This T cell receptor beta chain was profiled in a study of Graves' ophthalmopathy and Graves' hyperthyroidism. RNA transcripts served as template for amplifying TCR beta CDR3 sequences. Second-round multiplex PCR came after first-round RT-PCR with HTBI primers. TCRdb called the multiplex PCR reads again in MiXCR, with one record for every CDR3 protein. The sample lists roughly 400,000 distinct CDR3 sequences, about 17% occurring once. Hyperthyroidism counted as stable given no ophthalmopathy within 18 months of follow-up. Clinical symptoms, serum thyroxine, TRAb, thyroid ultrasound and orbital computed tomography formed the basis of diagnosis. The PBMCs used were ones drawn from over 9.5 ml of fresh peripheral blood. The CDR3 loop spans 14 amino acids. After removal of 4 bases from V and 3 bases from J, the junction contained 7 bases not matched to a gene. CDR1 and CDR2 from the germline V gene are SQVTM and ANQGSEA.

The J gene is TRBJ2-7, the V gene TRBV29-1; 9 positions agree with TRBD1. This clonotype originated in an adult woman with stable Graves' hyperthyroidism. The sequenced sample consisted of peripheral blood. The CDR3 is CSVGGTGNLYEQYF. The DNA of the CDR3 is TGCAGCGTTGGAGGGACAGGGAACCTCTACGAGCAGTACTTC.